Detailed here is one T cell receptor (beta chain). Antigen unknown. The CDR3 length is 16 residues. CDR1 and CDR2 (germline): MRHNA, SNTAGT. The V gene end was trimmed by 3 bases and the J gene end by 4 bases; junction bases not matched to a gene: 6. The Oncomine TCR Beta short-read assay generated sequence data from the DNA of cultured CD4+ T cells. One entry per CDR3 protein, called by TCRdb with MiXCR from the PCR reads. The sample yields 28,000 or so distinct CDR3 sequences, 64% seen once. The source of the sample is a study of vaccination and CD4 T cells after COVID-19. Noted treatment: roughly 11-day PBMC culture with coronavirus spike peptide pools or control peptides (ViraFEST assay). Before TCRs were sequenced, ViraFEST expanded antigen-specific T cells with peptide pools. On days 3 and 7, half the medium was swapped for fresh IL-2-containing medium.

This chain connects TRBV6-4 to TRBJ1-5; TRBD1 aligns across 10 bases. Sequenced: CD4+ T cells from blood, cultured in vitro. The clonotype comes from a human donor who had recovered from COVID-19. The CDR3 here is CASSDCRDRGNQPQHF. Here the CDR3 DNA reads TGTGCCAGCAGTGATTGCCGGGACAGGGGAAATCAGCCCCAGCATTTT.